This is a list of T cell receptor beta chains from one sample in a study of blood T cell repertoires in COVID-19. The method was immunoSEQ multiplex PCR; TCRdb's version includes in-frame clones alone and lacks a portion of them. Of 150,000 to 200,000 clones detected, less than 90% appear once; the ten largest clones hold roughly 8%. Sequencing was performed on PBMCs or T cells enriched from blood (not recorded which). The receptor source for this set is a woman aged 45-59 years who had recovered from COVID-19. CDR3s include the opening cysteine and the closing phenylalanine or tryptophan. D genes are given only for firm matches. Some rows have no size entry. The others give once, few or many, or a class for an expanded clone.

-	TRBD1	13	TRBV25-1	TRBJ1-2	CASSLGQGGGYTF	TGTGCCAGCAGTCTTGGACAGGGAGGTGGCTACACCTTC
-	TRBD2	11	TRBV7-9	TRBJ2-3	CASSLTSGKYF	TGTGCCAGCAGCTTGACTAGCGGGAAGTATTTT
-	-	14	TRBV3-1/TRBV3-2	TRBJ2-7	CASSQVPELGGQYF	TGTGCCAGCAGCCAAGTGCCGGAGCTCGGCGGGCAGTACTTC
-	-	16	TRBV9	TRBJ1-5	CASSVVRGERRQPQHF	TGTGCCAGCAGCGTAGTTCGGGGGGAGAGGAGGCAGCCCCAGCATTTT
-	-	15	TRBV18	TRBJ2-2	CASSPLQGRTGELFF	TGTGCCAGCTCACCACTACAGGGCCGGACCGGGGAGCTGTTTTTT
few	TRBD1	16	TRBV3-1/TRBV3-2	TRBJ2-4	CASSQDAGQVFNIQYF	TGTGCCAGCAGCCAAGACGCTGGACAGGTCTTCAACATTCAGTACTTC
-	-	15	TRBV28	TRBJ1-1	CASSLLIPGRGIAFF	TGTGCCAGCAGTTTATTAATCCCAGGTCGGGGTATAGCTTTCTTT
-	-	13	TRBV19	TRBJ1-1	CASSIGADTEAFF	TGTGCCAGTAGTATAGGGGCTGACACTGAAGCTTTCTTT
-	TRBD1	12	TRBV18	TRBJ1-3	CASSPGDRRIYF	TGTGCCAGCTCACCGGGGGACAGGCGAATATATTTT
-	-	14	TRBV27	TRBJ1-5	CASSLTGINQPQHF	TGTGCCAGTTCCTTGACAGGAATTAATCAGCCCCAGCATTTT
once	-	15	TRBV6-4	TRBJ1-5	CASSDGQSCNQPQHF	TGTGCCAGCAGTGACGGGCAGAGCTGTAATCAGCCCCAGCATTTT
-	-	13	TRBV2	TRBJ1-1	CASSERQVTEAFF	TGTGCCAGCAGTGAACGGCAGGTCACTGAAGCTTTCTTT
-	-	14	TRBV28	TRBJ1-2	CASSLPPRDYGYTF	TGTGCCAGCAGTTTACCTCCCAGGGACTATGGCTACACCTTC
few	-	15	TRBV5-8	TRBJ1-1	CASSLWEGWNTEAFF	TGTGCCAGCAGCTTGTGGGAGGGGTGGAACACTGAAGCTTTCTTT
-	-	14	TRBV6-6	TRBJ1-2	CASSPPGGRPSYTF	TGTGCCAGCAGCCCGCCCGGGGGAAGACCCTCCTACACCTTC
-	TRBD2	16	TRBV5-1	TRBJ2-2	CASSSTSGANTGELFF	TGCGCCAGCAGCTCAACTAGCGGGGCGAACACCGGGGAGCTGTTTTTT
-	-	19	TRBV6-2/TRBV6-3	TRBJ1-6	CASSYSPPGGSSYNSPLHF	TGTGCCAGCAGTTACTCACCACCAGGCGGGAGCTCCTATAATTCACCCCTCCACTTT
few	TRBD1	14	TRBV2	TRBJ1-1	CASRGQGRNTEAFF	TGTGCCAGCAGGGGACAGGGGAGGAACACTGAAGCTTTCTTT
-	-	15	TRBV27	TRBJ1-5	CASSSSGVGNQPQHF	TGTGCCAGCAGTTCATCAGGGGTCGGCAATCAGCCCCAGCATTTT
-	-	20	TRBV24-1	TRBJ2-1	CATSESIGRRGHSSYNEQFF	TGTGCCACCAGTGAAAGCATAGGGAGGCGAGGACACAGCTCCTACAATGAGCAGTTCTTC
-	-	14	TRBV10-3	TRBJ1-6	CAITSGEGGSPLHF	TGTGCCATCACCAGCGGGGAGGGGGGTTCACCCCTCCACTTT
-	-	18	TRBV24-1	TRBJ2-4	CAAAGGGARLLAKNIQYF	TGTGCCGCCGCGGGTGGGGGCGCGAGGCTGTTGGCCAAAAACATTCAGTACTTC
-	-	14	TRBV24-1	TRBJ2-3	CATSDRGSSDTQYF	TGTGCCACCAGTGATAGAGGAAGCTCAGATACGCAGTATTTT